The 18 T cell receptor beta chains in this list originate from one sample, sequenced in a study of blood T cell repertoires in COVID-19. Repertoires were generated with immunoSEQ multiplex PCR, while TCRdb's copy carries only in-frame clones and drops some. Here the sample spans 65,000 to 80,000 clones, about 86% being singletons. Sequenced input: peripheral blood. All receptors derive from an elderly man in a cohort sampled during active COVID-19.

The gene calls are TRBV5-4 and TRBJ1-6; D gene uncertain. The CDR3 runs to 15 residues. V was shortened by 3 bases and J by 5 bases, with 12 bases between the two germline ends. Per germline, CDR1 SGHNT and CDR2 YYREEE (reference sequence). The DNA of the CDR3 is TGTGCCAGCAGCTCCCCAGGACTTGATAATTCACCCCTCCACTTT. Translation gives CASSSPGLDNSPLHF.

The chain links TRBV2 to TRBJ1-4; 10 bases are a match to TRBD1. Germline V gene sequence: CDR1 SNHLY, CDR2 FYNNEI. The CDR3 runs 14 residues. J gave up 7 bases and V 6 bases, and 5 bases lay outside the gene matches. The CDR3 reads CASRDRGPGEKLFF. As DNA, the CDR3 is TGTGCCAGCAGAGACAGGGGGCCGGGTGAAAAACTGTTTTTT.

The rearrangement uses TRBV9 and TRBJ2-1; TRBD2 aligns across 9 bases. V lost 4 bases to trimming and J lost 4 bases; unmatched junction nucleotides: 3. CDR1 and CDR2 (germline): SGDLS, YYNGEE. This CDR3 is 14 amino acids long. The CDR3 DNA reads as TGTGCCAGCAGCCCGGGACTAGCTTACAATGAGCAGTTCTTC. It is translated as CASSPGLAYNEQFF.

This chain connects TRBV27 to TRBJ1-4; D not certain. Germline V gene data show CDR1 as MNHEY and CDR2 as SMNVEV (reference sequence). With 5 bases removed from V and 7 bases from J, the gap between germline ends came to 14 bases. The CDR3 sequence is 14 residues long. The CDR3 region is CASSPGGRGEKLFF. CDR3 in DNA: TGTGCCAGCAGTCCGGGAGGGCGAGGTGAAAAACTGTTTTTT.

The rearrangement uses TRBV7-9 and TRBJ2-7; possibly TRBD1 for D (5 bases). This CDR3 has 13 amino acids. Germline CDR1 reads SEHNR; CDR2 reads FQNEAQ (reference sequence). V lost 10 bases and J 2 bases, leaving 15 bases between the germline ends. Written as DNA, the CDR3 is TGTGCCACGCAGGGTTTAGGCCCCTACGAGCAGTACTTC. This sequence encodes CATQGLGPYEQYF.

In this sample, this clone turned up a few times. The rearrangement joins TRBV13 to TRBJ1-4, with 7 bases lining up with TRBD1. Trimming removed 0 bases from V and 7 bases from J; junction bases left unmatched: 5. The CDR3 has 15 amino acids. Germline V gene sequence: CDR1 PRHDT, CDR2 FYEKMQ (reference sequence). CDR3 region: CASSLGTGVVEKLFF. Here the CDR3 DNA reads TGTGCCAGCAGCTTAGGCACAGGGGTCGTTGAAAAACTGTTTTTT.

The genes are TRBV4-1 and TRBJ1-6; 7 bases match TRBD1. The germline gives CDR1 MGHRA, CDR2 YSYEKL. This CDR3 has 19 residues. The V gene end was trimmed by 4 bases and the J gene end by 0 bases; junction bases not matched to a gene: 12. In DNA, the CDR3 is TGCGCCAGCAGCCTAAGGGGGCCCAGTTCGAGCTCCTATAATTCACCCCTCCACTTT. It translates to CASSLRGPSSSSYNSPLHF.

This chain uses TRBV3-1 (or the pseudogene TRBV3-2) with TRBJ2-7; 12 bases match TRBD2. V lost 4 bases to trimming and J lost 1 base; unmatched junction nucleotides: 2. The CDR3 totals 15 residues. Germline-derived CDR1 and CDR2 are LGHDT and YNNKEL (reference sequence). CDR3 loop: CASSLGLAGSYEQYF. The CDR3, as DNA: TGTGCCAGCAGCCTTGGACTAGCGGGGTCCTACGAGCAGTACTTC.

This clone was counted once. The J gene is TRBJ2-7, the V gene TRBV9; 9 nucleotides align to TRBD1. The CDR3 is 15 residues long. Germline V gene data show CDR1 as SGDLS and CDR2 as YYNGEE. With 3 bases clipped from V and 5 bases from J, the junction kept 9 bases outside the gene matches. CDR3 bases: TGTGCCAGCAGCGGAACTACAGGGGGCAGCGACGAGCAGTACTTC. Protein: CASSGTTGGSDEQYF. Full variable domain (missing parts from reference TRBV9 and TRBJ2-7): DSGVTQTPKHLITATGQRVTLRCSPRSGDLSVYWYQQSLDQGLQFLIQYYNGEERAKGNILERFSAQQFPDLHSELNLSSLELGDSALYFCASSGTTGGSDEQYFGPGTRLTVT.

The CDR3 spells CASSKHGTGGGETQYF. The CDR3 nucleotides are TGTGCCAGCAGTAAACACGGGACAGGGGGCGGGGAGACCCAGTACTTC. The chain carries TRBV2 and TRBJ2-5; TRBD1 aligns across 12 bases. The V and J ends lost 5 bases and 5 bases, in that order; junction bases with no gene match: 9. Germline lookup yields CDR1 SNHLY and CDR2 FYNNEI. This CDR3 is built from 16 residues.

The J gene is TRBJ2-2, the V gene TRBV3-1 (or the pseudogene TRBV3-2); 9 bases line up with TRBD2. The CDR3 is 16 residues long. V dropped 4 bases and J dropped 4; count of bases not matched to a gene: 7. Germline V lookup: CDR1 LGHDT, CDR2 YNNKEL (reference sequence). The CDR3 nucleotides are TGTGCCAGCAGCCTACTAGCGGGTAAAGGCACCGGGGAGCTGTTTTTT. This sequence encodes CASSLLAGKGTGELFF.

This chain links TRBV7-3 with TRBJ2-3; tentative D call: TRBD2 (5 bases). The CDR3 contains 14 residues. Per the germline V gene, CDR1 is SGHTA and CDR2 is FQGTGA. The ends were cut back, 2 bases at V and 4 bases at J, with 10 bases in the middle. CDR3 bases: TGTGCCAGCAGCTTAGGCGGGCCCGCAGATACGCAGTATTTT. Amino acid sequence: CASSLGGPADTQYF.

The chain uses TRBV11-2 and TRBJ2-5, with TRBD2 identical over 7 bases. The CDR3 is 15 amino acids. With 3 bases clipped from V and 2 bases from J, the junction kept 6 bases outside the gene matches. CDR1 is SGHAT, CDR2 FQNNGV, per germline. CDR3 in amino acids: CASSFGGGVQETQYF. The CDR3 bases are TGTGCCAGCAGCTTCGGCGGGGGTGTTCAAGAGACCCAGTACTTC.

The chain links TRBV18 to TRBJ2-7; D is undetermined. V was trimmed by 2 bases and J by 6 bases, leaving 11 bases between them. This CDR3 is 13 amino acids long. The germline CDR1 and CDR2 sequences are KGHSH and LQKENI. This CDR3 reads CASSPLSESEQYV. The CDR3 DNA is TGTGCCAGCTCACCATTATCCGAGAGCGAGCAGTACGTC.

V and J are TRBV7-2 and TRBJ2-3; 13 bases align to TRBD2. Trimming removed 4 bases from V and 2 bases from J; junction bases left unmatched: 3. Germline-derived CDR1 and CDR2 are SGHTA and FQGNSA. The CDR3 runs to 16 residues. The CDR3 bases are TGTGCCAGCAGCTCGGGACTAGCGGGGCTCACAGATACGCAGTATTTT. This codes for CASSSGLAGLTDTQYF.

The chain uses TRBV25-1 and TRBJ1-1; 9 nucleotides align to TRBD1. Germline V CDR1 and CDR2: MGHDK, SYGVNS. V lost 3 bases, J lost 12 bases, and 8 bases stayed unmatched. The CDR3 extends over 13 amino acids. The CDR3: CASSEPGQGLSFF. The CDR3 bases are TGTGCCAGCAGTGAGCCGGGACAGGGACTGTCTTTCTTT.

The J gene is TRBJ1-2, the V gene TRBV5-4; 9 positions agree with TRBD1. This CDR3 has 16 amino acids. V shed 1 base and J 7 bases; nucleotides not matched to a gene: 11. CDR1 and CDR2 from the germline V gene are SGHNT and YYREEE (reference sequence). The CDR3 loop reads CASSLLSGQGVSGYTF. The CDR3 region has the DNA TGTGCCAGCAGCTTGTTGTCGGGACAGGGAGTTTCTGGCTACACCTTC. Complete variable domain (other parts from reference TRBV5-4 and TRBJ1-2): ETGVTQSPTHLIKTRGQQVTLRCSSQSGHNTVSWYQQALGQGPQFIFQYYREEENGRGNFPPRFSGLQFPNYSSELNVNALELDDSALYLCASSLLSGQGVSGYTFGSGTRLTVV.

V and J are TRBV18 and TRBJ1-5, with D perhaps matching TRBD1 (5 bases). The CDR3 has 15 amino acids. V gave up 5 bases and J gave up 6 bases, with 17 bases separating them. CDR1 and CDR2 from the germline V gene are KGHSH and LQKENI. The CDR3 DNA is TGTGCCAGCTCATACACTCAGGGTTTAGGTCAGCCCCAGCATTTT. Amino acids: CASSYTQGLGQPQHF.